The 18 T cell receptor beta chains below were found in one sample sequenced in a study of blood T cell repertoires in COVID-19. Generated by immunoSEQ multiplex PCR, the TCRdb table keeps only in-frame clones and is missing some. Of about 370,000 clones listed, around 87% are singletons. Sequencing input: peripheral blood. Source of these receptors: a woman in her thirties with COVID-19, enrolled during active disease.

The chain carries TRBV5-8 and TRBJ2-5; tentative D call: TRBD2 (5 bases). Deletions cut 4 bases from V and 5 bases from J, with 18 bases between. The CDR3 loop spans 15 amino acids. Per the germline V gene, CDR1 is SGHTS and CDR2 is YDEGEE. The CDR3 nucleotides are TGTGCCAGCAGCCGCCCGCGTGTCGGGGAGGAGACCCAGTACTTC. This translates into CASSRPRVGEETQYF.

The chain uses TRBV4-1 and TRBJ1-1, with D possibly being TRBD1 (5 bases). With 4 bases removed from V and 4 bases from J, the gap between germline ends came to 16 bases. The CDR3 is 15 residues long. Germline V gives CDR1 MGHRA, CDR2 YSYEKL. In DNA form, the CDR3 reads TGCGCCAGCAGCCGAGGCGGGGGGTCGGTCACTGAAGCTTTCTTT. It codes for CASSRGGGSVTEAFF.

J is TRBJ2-2 and V is TRBV30; D is uncertain. CDR1 is GTSNPN, CDR2 SVGIG, per germline (reference sequence). The CDR3 runs to 13 residues. Deletions cut 5 bases from V and 1 base from J, with 8 bases between. The CDR3 sequence is CAWGRGNTGELFF. CDR3 nucleotides: TGTGCCTGGGGACGCGGGAACACCGGGGAGCTGTTTTTT.

The chain is built from TRBV7-2 and TRBJ1-1, with TRBD1 as a possible D gene (5 bases). CDR1 is SGHTA and CDR2 is FQGNSA in the germline V gene. V dropped 0 bases and J dropped 4 bases, with 12 bases sitting between them. The CDR3 has 15 residues. This chain's CDR3 is CASSLAPQGSTEAFF. DNA for the CDR3: TGTGCCAGCAGCTTAGCCCCTCAGGGTTCCACTGAAGCTTTCTTT.

The chain combines TRBV9 with TRBJ2-7, with a tentative D call TRBD1 (5 bases). Trimming shortened V by 2 bases and J by 2 bases, and 11 bases separated the two germline ends. The germline gives CDR1 SGDLS, CDR2 YYNGEE. This CDR3 region has 14 residues. CDR3 residues: CASSVSTVPYEQYF. The CDR3, as DNA: TGTGCCAGCAGCGTTTCGACAGTTCCCTACGAGCAGTACTTC.

The chain is built from TRBV30 and TRBJ1-1; D is unresolved. Germline CDR1 and CDR2: GTSNPN and SVGIG (reference sequence). CDR3 length: 16 amino acids. V lost 2 bases and J lost 0, with 16 bases in between. This CDR3 reads CAWSPEVRQMNTEAFF. The CDR3 DNA reads as TGTGCCTGGAGTCCGGAGGTCCGCCAAATGAACACTGAAGCTTTCTTT.

The V gene is TRBV10-3, the J gene TRBJ1-5; 9 nucleotides match TRBD1. The V and J ends lost 2 bases and 7 bases, in that order; junction bases with no gene match: 6. Germline V gene sequence: CDR1 ENHRY, CDR2 SYGVKD. This CDR3 contains 15 residues. CDR3 in amino acids: CAISEDRGFSQPQHF. The CDR3 DNA reads TGTGCCATCAGTGAGGACAGGGGGTTCAGCCAGCCCCAGCATTTT.

V is TRBV7-6 and J is TRBJ2-7, with 15 bases lining up with TRBD2. The J segment lost 1 base and the V segment lost 4 bases, leaving 5 bases of the junction unmatched. Germline CDR1 SGHVS, CDR2 FNYEAQ. This CDR3 has 17 residues. The CDR3 nucleotides are TGTGCCAGCAGCTGGGGACTAGCGGGAGGACCATCCTACGAGCAGTACTTC. Translating gives CASSWGLAGGPSYEQYF.

This rearrangement joins TRBV11-2 to TRBJ2-5; TRBD1 aligns across 9 bases. CDR3 length: 15 amino acids. The germline CDR1 and CDR2 sequences are SGHAT and FQNNGV. With V trimmed by 2 bases and J by 4 bases, 5 bases remained unmatched. DNA for the CDR3: TGTGCCAGCAGCTTAAGGGACAGGGTTGCAGAGACCCAGTACTTC. Its translation is CASSLRDRVAETQYF.

CDR3 sequence: CASSESVQETQYF. In DNA form, the CDR3 reads TGTGCCAGCAGTGAGTCGGTCCAAGAGACCCAGTACTTC. This chain connects TRBV2 to TRBJ2-5; D not certain. Germline assignment: CDR1 SNHLY and CDR2 FYNNEI. The CDR3 covers 13 residues. Trimming removed 3 bases from V and 1 base from J, with 6 bases in between.

V and J are TRBV5-1 and TRBJ2-1; D possibly corresponds to TRBD2 (6 bases). Trimming cost V 0 bases and J 5 bases, with 12 bases left between them. The CDR3 totals 15 residues. The germline V gene has CDR1 SGHRS and CDR2 YFSETQ. DNA of the CDR3: TGCGCCAGCAGCTTGGTTACTAGCAGAAACAATGAGCAGTTCTTC. It codes for CASSLVTSRNNEQFF. The full variable domain, rest sourced from reference TRBV5-1 and TRBJ2-1, is KAGVTQTPRYLIKTRGQQVTLSCSPISGHRSVSWYQQTPGQGLQFLFEYFSETQRNKGNFPGRFSGRQFSNSRSEMNVSTLELGDSALYLCASSLVTSRNNEQFFGPGTRLTVL.

V gene TRBV29-1 combines with J gene TRBJ2-1; D is ambiguous. The CDR3 has 13 amino acids. Germline assignment: CDR1 SQVTM and CDR2 ANQGSEA. Trimming left V 5 bases short and J 6 bases short, with 14 bases between. CDR3 in DNA: TGCAGCGTTTTTCTAGGCCTAGGCAATGAGCAGTTCTTC. It encodes CSVFLGLGNEQFF.

Details on this clone: The same CDR3 arises from other DNA sequences in this sample as well. The chain carries TRBV5-1 and TRBJ2-6; D uncertain. Per germline, CDR1 SGHRS and CDR2 YFSETQ. The CDR3 has 15 amino acids. Trimming removed 0 bases from V and 0 bases from J, with 4 bases in between. The CDR3 sequence is CASSLDGSGANVLTF. The CDR3 region has the DNA TGCGCCAGCAGCTTGGACGGCTCTGGGGCCAACGTCCTGACTTTC.

The chain employs TRBV5-1 and TRBJ2-2; 7 bases fit TRBD2. This CDR3 is 15 amino acids long. Looked up from germline, CDR1 is SGHRS and CDR2 is YFSETQ. Unmatched junction bases numbered 4, after V lost 4 bases and J lost 1 base. The CDR3 nucleotides read TGCGCCAGCAGCACGGGACTACAGAACACCGGGGAGCTGTTTTTT. This encodes CASSTGLQNTGELFF.

V usage is TRBV15 and J usage is TRBJ2-4, with 9 bases lining up with TRBD2. Per the germline V gene, CDR1 is LNHNV and CDR2 is YYDKDF (reference sequence). The CDR3 is made up of 15 amino acids. V lost 0 bases, J lost 11 bases, and 8 bases stayed unmatched. CDR3 DNA: TGTGCCACCAGCAGAGAGAGGCTAGCGGGAAGCGTTCAGTACTTC. It yields the protein CATSRERLAGSVQYF.

This chain links TRBV6-4 with TRBJ2-1; TRBD2 is a possible D gene (6 bases). Germline V gives CDR1 MRHNA, CDR2 SNTAGT. This CDR3 region has 16 residues. The V end lost 0 bases, the J end lost 3 bases, and 12 bases lay between the germline ends. The CDR3 DNA reads TGTGCCAGCAGTGACTCGATCGGGAGAGGCTACAATGAGCAGTTCTTC. Translation gives CASSDSIGRGYNEQFF.

Concerning this clone itself: Other DNA sequences in this sample translate to the same CDR3. The J gene is TRBJ1-2, the V gene TRBV28, with D possibly TRBD1 on 5 matching bases. The V gene's germline CDR1 is MDHEN and CDR2 SYDVKM. The CDR3 covers 13 residues. The V and J ends lost 5 bases and 1 base respectively, with 8 bases between them. CDR3 sequence: CASSPDSNYGYTF. DNA for the CDR3: TGTGCCAGCAGTCCCGACAGTAACTATGGCTACACCTTC.

The gene calls are TRBV7-3 and TRBJ2-1; tentatively, D is TRBD1 (6 bases). This CDR3 has 15 residues. The V end was cut by 5 bases, the J end by 2 bases, with 13 bases between. The germline V gene encodes CDR1 SGHTA and CDR2 FQGTGA. CDR3 sequence: CASSAPGQAYNEQFF. CDR3 DNA sequence: TGTGCCAGCAGCGCCCCGGGACAAGCCTACAATGAGCAGTTCTTC.